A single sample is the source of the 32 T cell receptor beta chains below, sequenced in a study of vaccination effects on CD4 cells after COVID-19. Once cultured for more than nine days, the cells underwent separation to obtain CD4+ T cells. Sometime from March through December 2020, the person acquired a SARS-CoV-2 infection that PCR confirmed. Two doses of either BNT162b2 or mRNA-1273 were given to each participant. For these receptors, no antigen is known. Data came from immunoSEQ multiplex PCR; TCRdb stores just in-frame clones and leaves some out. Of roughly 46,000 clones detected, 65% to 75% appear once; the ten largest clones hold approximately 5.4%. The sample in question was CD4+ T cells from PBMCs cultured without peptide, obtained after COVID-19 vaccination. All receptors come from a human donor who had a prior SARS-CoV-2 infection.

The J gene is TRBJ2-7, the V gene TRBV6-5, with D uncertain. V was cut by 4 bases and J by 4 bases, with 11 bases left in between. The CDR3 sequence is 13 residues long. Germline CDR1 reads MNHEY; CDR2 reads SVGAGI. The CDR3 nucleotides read TGTGCCAGCAGTTTAGGGCGGAGTTACGAGCAGTACTTC. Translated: CASSLGRSYEQYF.

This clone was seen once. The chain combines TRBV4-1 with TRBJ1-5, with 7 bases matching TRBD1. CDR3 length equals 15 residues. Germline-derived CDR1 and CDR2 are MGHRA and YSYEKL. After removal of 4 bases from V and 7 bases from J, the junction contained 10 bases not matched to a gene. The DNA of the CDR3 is TGCGCCAGCAGCCGAACGCGACAGGGATCCCAGCCCCAGCATTTT. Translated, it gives CASSRTRQGSQPQHF.

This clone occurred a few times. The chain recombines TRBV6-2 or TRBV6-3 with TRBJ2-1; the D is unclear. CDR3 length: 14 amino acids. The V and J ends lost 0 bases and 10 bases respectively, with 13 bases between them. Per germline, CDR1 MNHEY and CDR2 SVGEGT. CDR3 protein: CASSYSGSFREQFF. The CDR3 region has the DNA TGTGCCAGCAGTTACTCTGGATCCTTTAGGGAGCAGTTCTTC.

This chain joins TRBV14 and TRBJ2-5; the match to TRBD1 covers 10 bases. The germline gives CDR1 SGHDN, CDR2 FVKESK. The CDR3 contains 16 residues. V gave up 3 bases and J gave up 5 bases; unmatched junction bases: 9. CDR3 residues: CASSHLTGGALETQYF. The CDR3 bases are TGTGCCAGCAGCCATCTGACAGGGGGCGCATTGGAGACCCAGTACTTC.

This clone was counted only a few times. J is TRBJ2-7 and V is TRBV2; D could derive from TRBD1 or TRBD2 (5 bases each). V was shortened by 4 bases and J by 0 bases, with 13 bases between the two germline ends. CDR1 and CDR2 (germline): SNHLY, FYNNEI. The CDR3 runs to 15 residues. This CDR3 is CASSAVRDGSYEQYF. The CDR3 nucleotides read TGTGCCAGCAGTGCAGTAAGGGACGGCTCCTACGAGCAGTACTTC.

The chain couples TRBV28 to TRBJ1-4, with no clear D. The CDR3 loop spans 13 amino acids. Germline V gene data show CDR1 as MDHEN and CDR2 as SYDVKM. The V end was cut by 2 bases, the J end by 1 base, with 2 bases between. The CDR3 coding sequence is TGTGCCAGCAGTTTACTAACTAATGAAAAACTGTTTTTT. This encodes CASSLLTNEKLFF.

This CDR3 is CASSQDLYLGRAEAFF. In DNA form, the CDR3 reads TGTGCCAGCAGCCAAGACCTCTACTTAGGGAGGGCAGAAGCTTTCTTT. The rearrangement joins TRBV3-1 (or the pseudogene TRBV3-2) to TRBJ1-1; D gene uncertain. V was trimmed by 0 bases and J by 8 bases, leaving 19 bases between them. The CDR3 has 16 residues. Germline values: CDR1 LGHDT, CDR2 YNNKEL (reference sequence).

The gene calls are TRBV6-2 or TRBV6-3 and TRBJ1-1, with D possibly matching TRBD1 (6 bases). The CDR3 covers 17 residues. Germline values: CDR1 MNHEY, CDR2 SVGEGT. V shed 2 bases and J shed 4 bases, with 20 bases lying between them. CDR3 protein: CASSYGVRGTNGTEAFF. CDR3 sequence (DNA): TGTGCCAGCAGTTACGGGGTGAGGGGGACGAACGGCACTGAAGCTTTCTTT.

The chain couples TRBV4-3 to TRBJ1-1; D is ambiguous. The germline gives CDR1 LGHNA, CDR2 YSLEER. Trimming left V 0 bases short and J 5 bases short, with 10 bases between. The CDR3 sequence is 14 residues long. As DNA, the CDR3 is TGCGCCAGCAGCCAAGATCTTGTTAGGACTGAAGCTTTCTTT. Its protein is CASSQDLVRTEAFF.

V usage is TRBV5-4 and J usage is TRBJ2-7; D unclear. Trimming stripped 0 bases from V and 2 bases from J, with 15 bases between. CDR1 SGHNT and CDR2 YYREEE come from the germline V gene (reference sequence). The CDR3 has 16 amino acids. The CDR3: CASSLDLARGAYEQYF. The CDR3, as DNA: TGTGCCAGCAGCTTGGATCTGGCTAGAGGAGCCTACGAGCAGTACTTC.

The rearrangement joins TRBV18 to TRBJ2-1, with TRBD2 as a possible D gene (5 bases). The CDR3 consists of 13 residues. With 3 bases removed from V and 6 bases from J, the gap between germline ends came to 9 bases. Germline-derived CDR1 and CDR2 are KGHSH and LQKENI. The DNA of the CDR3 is TGTGCCAGCTCACCCCGGGCGGGCAATGAGCAGTTCTTC. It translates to CASSPRAGNEQFF.

The CDR3 reads CASMTGTGITEAFF. For the CDR3, the DNA is TGTGCCAGTATGACCGGGACAGGGATTACTGAAGCTTTCTTT. V is TRBV2 and J is TRBJ1-1; 9 bases agree with TRBD1. The CDR3 has 14 residues. In germline, CDR1 is SNHLY, CDR2 FYNNEI. The junction had 10 bases not matched to a gene; V was cut back by 9 bases and J by 5 bases.

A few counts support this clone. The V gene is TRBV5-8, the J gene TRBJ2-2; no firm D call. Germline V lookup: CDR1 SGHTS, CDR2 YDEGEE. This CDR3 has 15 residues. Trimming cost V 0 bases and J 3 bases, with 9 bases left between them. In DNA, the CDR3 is TGTGCCAGCAGCTTGGGTGCAGAGTACACCGGGGAGCTGTTTTTT. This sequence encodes CASSLGAEYTGELFF.

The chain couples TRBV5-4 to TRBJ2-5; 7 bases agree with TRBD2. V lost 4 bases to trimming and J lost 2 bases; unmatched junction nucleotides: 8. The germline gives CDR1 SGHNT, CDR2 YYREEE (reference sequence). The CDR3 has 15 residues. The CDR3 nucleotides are TGTGCCAGCAGCAAGGACCCGGGGGGTCAAGAGACCCAGTACTTC. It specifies CASSKDPGGQETQYF.

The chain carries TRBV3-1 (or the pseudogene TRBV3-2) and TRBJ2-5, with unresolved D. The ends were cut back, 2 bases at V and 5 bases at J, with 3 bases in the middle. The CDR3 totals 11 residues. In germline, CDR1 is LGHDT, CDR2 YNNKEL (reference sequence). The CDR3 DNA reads TGTGCCAGCAGCCAAAGCGAGACCCAGTACTTC. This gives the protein CASSQSETQYF.

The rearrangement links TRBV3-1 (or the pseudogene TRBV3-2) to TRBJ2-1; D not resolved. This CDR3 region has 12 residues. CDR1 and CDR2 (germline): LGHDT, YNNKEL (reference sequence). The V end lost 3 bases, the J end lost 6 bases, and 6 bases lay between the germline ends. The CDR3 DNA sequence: TGTGCCAGCAGCCATTACGCCAATGAGCAGTTCTTC. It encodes CASSHYANEQFF.

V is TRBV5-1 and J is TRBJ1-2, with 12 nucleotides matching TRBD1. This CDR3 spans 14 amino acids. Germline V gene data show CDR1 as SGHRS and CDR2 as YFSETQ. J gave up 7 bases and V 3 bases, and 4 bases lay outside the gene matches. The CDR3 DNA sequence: TGCGCCAGCAGCTGGGGGACAGGGGGCTCTGGCTACACCTTC. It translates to CASSWGTGGSGYTF.

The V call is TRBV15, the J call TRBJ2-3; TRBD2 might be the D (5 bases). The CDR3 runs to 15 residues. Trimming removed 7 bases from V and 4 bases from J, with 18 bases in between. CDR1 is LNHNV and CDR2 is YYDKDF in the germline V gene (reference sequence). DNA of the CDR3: TGTGCCACCACCGATCTAAGTCGGGATCCAGATACGCAGTATTTT. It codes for CATTDLSRDPDTQYF. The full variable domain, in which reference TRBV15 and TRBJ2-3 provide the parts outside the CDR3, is DAMVIQNPRYQVTQFGKPVTLSCSQTLNHNVMYWYQQKSSQAPKLLFHYYDKDFNNEADTPDNFQSRRPNTSFCFLDIRSPGLGDTAMYLCATTDLSRDPDTQYFGPGTRLTVL.

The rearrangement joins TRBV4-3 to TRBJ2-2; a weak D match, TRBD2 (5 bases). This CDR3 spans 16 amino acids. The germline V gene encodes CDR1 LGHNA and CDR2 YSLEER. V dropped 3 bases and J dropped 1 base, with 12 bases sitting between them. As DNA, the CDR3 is TGCGCCAGCAGCCAGAGGGCCAAAATGAACACCGGGGAGCTGTTTTTT. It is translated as CASSQRAKMNTGELFF.

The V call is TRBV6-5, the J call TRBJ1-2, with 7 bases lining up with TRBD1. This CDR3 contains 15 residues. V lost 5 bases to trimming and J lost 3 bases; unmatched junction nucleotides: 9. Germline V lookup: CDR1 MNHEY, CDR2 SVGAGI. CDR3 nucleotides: TGTGCCAGCAGTCGACAGGGAGGGAGCGACTATGGCTACACCTTC. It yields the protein CASSRQGGSDYGYTF.

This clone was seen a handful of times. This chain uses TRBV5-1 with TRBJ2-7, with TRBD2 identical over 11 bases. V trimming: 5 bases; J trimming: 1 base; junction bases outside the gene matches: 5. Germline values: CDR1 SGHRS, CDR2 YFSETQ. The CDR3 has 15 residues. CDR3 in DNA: TGCGCCAGCAGTACCGGGACTAGCGGATCCTACGAGCAGTACTTC. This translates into CASSTGTSGSYEQYF.

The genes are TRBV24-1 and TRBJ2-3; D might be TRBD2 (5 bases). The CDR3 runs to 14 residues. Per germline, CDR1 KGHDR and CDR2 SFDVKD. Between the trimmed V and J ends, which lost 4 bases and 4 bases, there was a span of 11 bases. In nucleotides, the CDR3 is TGTGCCACCAGTGACTCCAACGGGGCAGATACGCAGTATTTT. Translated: CATSDSNGADTQYF.

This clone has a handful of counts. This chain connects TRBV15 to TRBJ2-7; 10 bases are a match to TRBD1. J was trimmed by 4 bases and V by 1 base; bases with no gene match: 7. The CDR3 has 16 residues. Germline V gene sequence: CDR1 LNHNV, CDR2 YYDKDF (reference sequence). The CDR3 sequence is CATSRGRDRGSYEQYF. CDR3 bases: TGTGCCACCAGCAGAGGGCGGGACAGGGGCTCGTACGAGCAGTACTTC. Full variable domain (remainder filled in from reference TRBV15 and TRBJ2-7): DAMVIQNPRYQVTQFGKPVTLSCSQTLNHNVMYWYQQKSSQAPKLLFHYYDKDFNNEADTPDNFQSRRPNTSFCFLDIRSPGLGDTAMYLCATSRGRDRGSYEQYFGPGTRLTVT.

The CDR3 DNA sequence: TGTGCCAGCAGCCCAAGCGGGATCTCGGAGACCCAGTACTTC. Translating it yields CASSPSGISETQYF. The chain joins TRBV7-3 to TRBJ2-5, with 7 bases identical to TRBD2. Germline CDR1 is SGHTA and CDR2 is FQGTGA. The CDR3 is made up of 14 amino acids. The V and J ends lost 5 bases and 5 bases, in that order; junction bases with no gene match: 8.

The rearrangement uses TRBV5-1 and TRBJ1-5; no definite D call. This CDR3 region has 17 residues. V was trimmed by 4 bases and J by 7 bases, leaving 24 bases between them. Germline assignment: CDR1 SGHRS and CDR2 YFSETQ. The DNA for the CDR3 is TGCGCCAGCAGCCATTCCCCCCTTTCGGGGTTAGGACAGCCCCAGCATTTT. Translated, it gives CASSHSPLSGLGQPQHF. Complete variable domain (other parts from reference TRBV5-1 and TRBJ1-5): KAGVTQTPRYLIKTRGQQVTLSCSPISGHRSVSWYQQTPGQGLQFLFEYFSETQRNKGNFPGRFSGRQFSNSRSEMNVSTLELGDSALYLCASSHSPLSGLGQPQHFGDGTRLSIL.

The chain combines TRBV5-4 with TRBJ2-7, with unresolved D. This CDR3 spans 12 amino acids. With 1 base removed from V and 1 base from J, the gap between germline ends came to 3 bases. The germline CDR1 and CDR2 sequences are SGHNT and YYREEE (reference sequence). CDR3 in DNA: TGTGCCAGCAGCTTGCCGTCCTACGAGCAGTACTTC. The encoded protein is CASSLPSYEQYF.

CDR3 region: CASSLRDGNSYEQYF. The CDR3 coding sequence is TGTGCCAGCAGTCTACGGGACGGTAACTCCTACGAGCAGTACTTC. The V call is TRBV2, the J call TRBJ2-7; D possibly uses TRBD1 or TRBD2 (5 bases each). The V gene's germline CDR1 is SNHLY and CDR2 FYNNEI. The CDR3 contains 15 residues. Trimming left V 5 bases short and J 0 bases short, with 14 bases between.

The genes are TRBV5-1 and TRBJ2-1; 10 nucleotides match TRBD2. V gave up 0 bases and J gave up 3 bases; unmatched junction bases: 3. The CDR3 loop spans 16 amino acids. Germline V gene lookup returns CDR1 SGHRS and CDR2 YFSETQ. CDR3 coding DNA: TGCGCCAGCAGCTTGGGGGCTAGCGGGGGCTACAATGAGCAGTTCTTC. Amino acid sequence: CASSLGASGGYNEQFF. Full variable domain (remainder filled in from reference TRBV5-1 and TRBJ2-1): KAGVTQTPRYLIKTRGQQVTLSCSPISGHRSVSWYQQTPGQGLQFLFEYFSETQRNKGNFPGRFSGRQFSNSRSEMNVSTLELGDSALYLCASSLGASGGYNEQFFGPGTRLTVL.

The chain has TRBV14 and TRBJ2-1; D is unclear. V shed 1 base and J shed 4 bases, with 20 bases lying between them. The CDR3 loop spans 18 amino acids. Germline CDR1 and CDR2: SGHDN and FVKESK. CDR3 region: CASSQVAGSKQPYNEQFF. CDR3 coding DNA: TGTGCCAGCAGCCAAGTTGCCGGTTCCAAGCAACCATACAATGAGCAGTTCTTC.

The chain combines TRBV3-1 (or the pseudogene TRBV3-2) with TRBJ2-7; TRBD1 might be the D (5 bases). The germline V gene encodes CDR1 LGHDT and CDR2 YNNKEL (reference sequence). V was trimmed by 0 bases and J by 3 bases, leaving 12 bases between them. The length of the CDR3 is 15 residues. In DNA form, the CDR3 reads TGTGCCAGCAGCCAAGAGCCAGGGTTTGGCTACGAGCAGTACTTC. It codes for CASSQEPGFGYEQYF.

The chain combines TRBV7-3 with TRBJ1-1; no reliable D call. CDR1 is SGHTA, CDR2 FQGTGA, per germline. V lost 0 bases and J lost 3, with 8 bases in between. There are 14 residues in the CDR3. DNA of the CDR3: TGTGCCAGCAGCTTAACGGGCCGGGACACTGAAGCTTTCTTT. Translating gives CASSLTGRDTEAFF.

DNA for the CDR3: TGTGCCAGCAGCCAAAGGGGTCTAGCGGGGCACTACGAGCAGTACTTC. It yields the protein CASSQRGLAGHYEQYF. The genes are TRBV21-1 and TRBJ2-7; the listed D gene, TRBD2, was not tested against the DNA. TRBV21-1 is a pseudogene. The CDR3 loop spans 16 amino acids.